This note documents a single TCR beta chain sequence. These data originate in a study of read filtering for tumor transcriptome and immune sequencing. Deletions cut 0 bases from V and 1 base from J, with 4 bases between. Germline assignment: CDR1 SGHKS and CDR2 YYEKEE (reference sequence). The CDR3 totals 13 residues. This library used roughly 430 ng RNA and molecular barcoded adaptors spanning alpha/delta and beta/gamma chains. A single record per CDR3 protein comes from TCRdb applying MiXCR to the reads. The repertoire holds approximately 45,000 distinct CDR3 sequences, with about 20% as singletons.

The chain is built from TRBV5-5 and TRBJ1-1; D ambiguous. This clonotype was obtained from a donor at least 40 years old with multiple myeloma. Sequencing was carried out using a population of CD138-negative cells sorted from bone marrow. In DNA, the CDR3 is TGTGCCAGCAGCTTGGCCCCGAACACTGAAGCTTTCTTT. Protein sequence: CASSLAPNTEAFF.